The entry below describes one T cell receptor (beta chain). The antigen remains undetermined. Memory CD4+ cells were the fraction left after CD45RA+ naive selection. The entry originates in a study of shared clonotypes between healthy human individuals. The germline CDR1 and CDR2 sequences are MNHEY and SVGAGI. The CDR3 has 15 amino acids. V gave up 2 bases and J gave up 4 bases; unmatched junction bases: 6. Clones were read by immunoSEQ multiplex PCR, and TCRdb kept only the in-frame ones, dropping some. The sample lists about 1 million clones, 60% to 80% seen once, with approximately 1.5% in the top ten. Study findings and constraints: Sorted-subset sequencing, rarefaction showed, was incomplete despite large depth. Non-shared clonotypes had lower generation probabilities than clonotypes shared by all four sorted-subset donors. Generally, naive subsets (rather than memory subsets) showed larger estimated richness.

This sequence joins TRBV6-5 and TRBJ2-7; TRBD1 aligns across 9 bases. This clonotype was obtained from a man aged 18-30 years in good health. The sequenced sample consisted of memory CD4+ T cells sorted from blood. As to subset: CD45RA-negative fraction. DNA of the CDR3: TGTGCCAGCAGTTACCGGGACAGGGCACCTTACGAGCAGTACTTC. Translating gives CASSYRDRAPYEQYF.